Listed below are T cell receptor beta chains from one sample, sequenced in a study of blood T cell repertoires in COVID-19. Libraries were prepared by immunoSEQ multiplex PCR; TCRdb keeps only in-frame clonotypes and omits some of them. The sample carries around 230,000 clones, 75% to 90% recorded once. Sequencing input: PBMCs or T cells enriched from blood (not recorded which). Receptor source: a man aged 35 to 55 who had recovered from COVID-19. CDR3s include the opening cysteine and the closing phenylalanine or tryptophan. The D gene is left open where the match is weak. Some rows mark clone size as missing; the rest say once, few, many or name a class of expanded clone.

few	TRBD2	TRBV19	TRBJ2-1	CASSIIGLAPDNEQFF	TGTGCCAGTAGTATAATTGGACTAGCGCCTGACAATGAGCAGTTCTTC
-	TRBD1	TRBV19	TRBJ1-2	CASSPQGTGGENYGYTF	TGTGCCAGTAGTCCACAGGGGACAGGGGGCGAGAACTATGGCTACACCTTC
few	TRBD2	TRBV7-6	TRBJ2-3	CASSFTAGGPDTQYF	TGTGCCAGCAGCTTTACGGCGGGGGGGCCAGATACGCAGTATTTT
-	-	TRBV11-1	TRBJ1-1	CASSFTGVSTEAFF	TGTGCCAGCAGCTTCACCGGGGTCTCCACTGAAGCTTTCTTT
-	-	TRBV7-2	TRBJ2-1	CASSLRSSSYNEQFF	TGTGCCAGCAGCTTACGATCGAGCTCCTACAATGAGCAGTTCTTC
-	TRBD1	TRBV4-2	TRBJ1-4	CASSQDLIQGSEKLFF	TGTGCCAGCAGCCAAGATTTAATACAGGGGAGTGAAAAACTGTTTTTT
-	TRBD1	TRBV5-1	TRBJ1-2	CASSSRGGQGVNYGYTF	TGCGCCAGCAGCTCGAGAGGGGGACAGGGAGTTAACTATGGCTACACCTTC
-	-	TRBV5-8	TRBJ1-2	CASSLTGTSGYTF	TGTGCCAGCAGCTTGACAGGTACAAGCGGCTACACCTTC
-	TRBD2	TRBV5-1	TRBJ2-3	CASSLNAGGVDTQYF	TGCGCCAGCAGCTTGAACGCGGGAGGGGTAGATACGCAGTATTTT
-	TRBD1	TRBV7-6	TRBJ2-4	CASSSGTALAKNIQYF	TGTGCCAGCAGCTCGGGGACAGCGTTAGCCAAAAACATTCAGTACTTC
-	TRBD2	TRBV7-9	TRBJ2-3	CASSLFGGSTDTQYF	TGTGCCAGCAGCTTGTTCGGGGGGAGCACAGATACGCAGTATTTT